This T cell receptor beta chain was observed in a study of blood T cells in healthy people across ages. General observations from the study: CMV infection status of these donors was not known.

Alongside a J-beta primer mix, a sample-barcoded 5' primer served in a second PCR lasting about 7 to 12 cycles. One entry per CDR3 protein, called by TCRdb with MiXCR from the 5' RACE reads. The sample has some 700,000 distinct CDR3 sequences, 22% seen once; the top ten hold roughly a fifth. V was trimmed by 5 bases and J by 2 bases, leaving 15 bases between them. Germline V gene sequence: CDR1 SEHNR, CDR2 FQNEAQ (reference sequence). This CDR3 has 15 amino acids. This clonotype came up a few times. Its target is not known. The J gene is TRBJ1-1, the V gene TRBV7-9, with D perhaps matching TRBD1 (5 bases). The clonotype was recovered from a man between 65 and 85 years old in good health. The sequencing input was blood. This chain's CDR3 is CASSRGGTPNTEAFF. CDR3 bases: TGTGCCAGCAGCCGGGGGGGAACACCCAACACTGAAGCTTTCTTT.